The TCR beta chain described here comes from a study of cytomegalovirus exposure and HLA in healthy donors. Study outcomes and limitations: Indistinguishable V segments such as TRBV6-2 and TRBV6-3 were excluded. In a later analysis, a missense DCLRE1C variant was linked to TCR beta V- and J-gene trimming. In vitro data verified a few CMV-associated chains as specific for CMV antigens.

In the PCR, 60 Vbeta and 13 Jbeta primers were used. Clones were sequenced by immunoSEQ multiplex PCR, and TCRdb holds only the in-frame ones, with some missing. The sample lists about 140,000 clones; 77% were seen once. This clone occurred a few times. What it binds is unknown. Germline CDR1 SNHLY, CDR2 FYNNEI. CDR3 length: 14 residues. Trimming took 10 bases from V and 3 from J, leaving 19 bases between them. Sequencing input: PBMCs. The chain combines TRBV2 with TRBJ2-7; TRBD2 might be the D (5 bases). This receptor was taken from a woman between 45 and 65 years old in good health and CMV-seronegative. This CDR3 is CANKHGNGIYEQYF. The CDR3 DNA is TGTGCCAACAAACACGGGAACGGGATCTACGAGCAGTACTTC.